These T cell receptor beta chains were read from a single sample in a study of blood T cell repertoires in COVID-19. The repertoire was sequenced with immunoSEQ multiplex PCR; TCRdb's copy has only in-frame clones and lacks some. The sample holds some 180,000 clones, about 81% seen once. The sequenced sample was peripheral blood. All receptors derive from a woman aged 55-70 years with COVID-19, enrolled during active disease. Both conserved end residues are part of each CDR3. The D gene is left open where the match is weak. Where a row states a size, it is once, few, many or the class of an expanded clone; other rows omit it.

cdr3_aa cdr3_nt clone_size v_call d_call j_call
CASSLKFAESPSTDTQYF TGTGCCAGCAGCTTAAAATTTGCGGAATCCCCTAGCACAGATACGCAGTATTTT few TRBV7-6 - TRBJ2-3
CASSLLEGSPLHF TGTGCCAGCAGTTTACTCGAGGGTTCACCCCTCCACTTT - TRBV27 - TRBJ1-6
CASSLGLAETYEQYF TGCGCCAGCAGCTTGGGGCTAGCGGAGACCTACGAGCAGTACTTC many TRBV5-1 TRBD2 TRBJ2-7
CASSPGRETQYF TGTGCCAGCAGTCCGGGAAGGGAGACCCAGTACTTC once TRBV7-2 - TRBJ2-5
CARSMVAGWYF TGTGCCAGAAGCATGGTAGCGGGGTGGTACTTC - TRBV5-3 TRBD2 TRBJ2-4
CATSDVTIQTQYF TGTGCCACCAGTGACGTGACTATTCAGACCCAGTACTTC - TRBV24-1 - TRBJ2-5
CHGMDYGYTF TGTCACGGGATGGACTATGGCTACACCTTC - TRBV12-5 - TRBJ1-2
CASSLGQRGGEQYF TGTGCCAGCAGCCTCGGCCAAAGAGGCGGCGAGCAGTACTTC - TRBV3-1/TRBV3-2 - TRBJ2-7
CASIKEQGRGELFF TGTGCCAGCATTAAGGAACAGGGTAGAGGGGAACTGTTTTTT few TRBV2 - TRBJ1-4
CASSVTGDAGNEQFF TGCGCCAGCAGCGTGACAGGGGATGCAGGAAATGAGCAGTTCTTC once TRBV5-1 TRBD1 TRBJ2-1
CASSLSRDKSGYTF TGTGCCAGCAGCTTGTCTCGGGACAAGTCTGGCTACACCTTC - TRBV5-6 - TRBJ1-2
CASSPLQGNQPQHF TGTGCCAGCAGTCCCCTACAGGGTAATCAGCCCCAGCATTTT - TRBV28 - TRBJ1-5
CASREDRGAGYTF TGTGCCAGCAGAGAGGACAGGGGGGCGGGCTACACCTTC - TRBV2 TRBD1 TRBJ1-2
CASSYSGLAGVYNEQFF TGTGCCAGCAGTTACTCGGGACTAGCGGGAGTATACAATGAGCAGTTCTTC - TRBV2 TRBD2 TRBJ2-1
CASSLRWSSYEQYF TGTGCCAGCAGCTTAAGGTGGAGCTCCTACGAGCAGTACTTC - TRBV7-2 - TRBJ2-7
CAWNPGTGTWEQYF TGTGCCTGGAATCCCGGGACAGGGACGTGGGAGCAGTACTTC - TRBV30 TRBD1 TRBJ2-7
CASNEARAFNYGYTF TGTGCCAGCAATGAAGCGAGGGCCTTTAACTATGGCTACACCTTC - TRBV6-1 - TRBJ1-2
CASSPQVAGGYEQYF TGTGCCAGCAGCCCCCAGGTTGCGGGGGGCTACGAGCAGTACTTC - TRBV5-6 TRBD2 TRBJ2-7
CASILDRDRTDTQYF TGTGCCAGCATACTCGACAGGGATCGCACAGATACGCAGTATTTT - TRBV2 TRBD1 TRBJ2-3
CSAGALAGGPSDTQYF TGCAGCGCTGGTGCCCTAGCGGGGGGGCCATCGGATACGCAGTATTTT - TRBV29-1 TRBD2 TRBJ2-3
CASSPSPGTAEKLFF TGTGCCAGCAGCCCCTCCCCAGGGACAGCTGAAAAACTGTTTTTT - TRBV6-5 TRBD1 TRBJ1-4
CSVEESGGGYGYTF TGCAGCGTTGAAGAGTCAGGGGGAGGATATGGCTACACCTTC - TRBV29-1 TRBD1 TRBJ1-2
CASSLGGGFQPQHF TGTGCCAGCAGCCTCGGTGGGGGGTTTCAGCCCCAGCATTTT once TRBV5-7 - TRBJ1-5
CASRLRDRGSMNTEAFF TGCGCCAGCAGACTCCGGGACAGGGGCTCCATGAACACTGAAGCTTTCTTT - TRBV10-1 TRBD1 TRBJ1-1
CASSPRTGGVGTGELFF TGTGCCAGCAGTCCTCGAACCGGGGGGGTCGGGACCGGGGAGCTGTTTTTT few TRBV6-6 TRBD2 TRBJ2-2
CASSLGTGGGTGELFF TGTGCCAGCAGCCTTGGGACAGGGGGGGGCACCGGGGAGCTGTTTTTT - TRBV3-1/TRBV3-2 TRBD1 TRBJ2-2
CASSVGHGQGNTEAFF TGTGCCAGCAGCGTGGGGCATGGACAGGGGAACACTGAAGCTTTCTTT - TRBV9 TRBD1 TRBJ1-1
CSVGGPEFTYEQYF TGCAGCGTCGGGGGGCCAGAGTTTACCTACGAGCAGTACTTC - TRBV29-1 - TRBJ2-7
CSALSGRAGSDTQYF TGCAGCGCCCTTAGCGGGAGGGCCGGGTCAGATACGCAGTATTTT once TRBV29-1 TRBD2 TRBJ2-3
CASTRGGSGYTF TGTGCCAGTACCAGAGGGGGTAGTGGCTACACCTTC - TRBV19 - TRBJ1-2
CASSLLGGGFYNEQFF TGTGCCAGCAGCTTGCTGGGCGGGGGGTTCTACAATGAGCAGTTCTTC - TRBV7-2 TRBD2 TRBJ2-1
CASSLRGGAPDF TGTGCCAGCAGTTTAAGAGGGGGGGCCCCCGACTTC - TRBV12-3/TRBV12-4 - TRBJ2-5
CASSYSTGREAFF TGTGCCAGCAGTTACTCGACAGGTAGAGAAGCTTTCTTT few TRBV6-5 - TRBJ1-1